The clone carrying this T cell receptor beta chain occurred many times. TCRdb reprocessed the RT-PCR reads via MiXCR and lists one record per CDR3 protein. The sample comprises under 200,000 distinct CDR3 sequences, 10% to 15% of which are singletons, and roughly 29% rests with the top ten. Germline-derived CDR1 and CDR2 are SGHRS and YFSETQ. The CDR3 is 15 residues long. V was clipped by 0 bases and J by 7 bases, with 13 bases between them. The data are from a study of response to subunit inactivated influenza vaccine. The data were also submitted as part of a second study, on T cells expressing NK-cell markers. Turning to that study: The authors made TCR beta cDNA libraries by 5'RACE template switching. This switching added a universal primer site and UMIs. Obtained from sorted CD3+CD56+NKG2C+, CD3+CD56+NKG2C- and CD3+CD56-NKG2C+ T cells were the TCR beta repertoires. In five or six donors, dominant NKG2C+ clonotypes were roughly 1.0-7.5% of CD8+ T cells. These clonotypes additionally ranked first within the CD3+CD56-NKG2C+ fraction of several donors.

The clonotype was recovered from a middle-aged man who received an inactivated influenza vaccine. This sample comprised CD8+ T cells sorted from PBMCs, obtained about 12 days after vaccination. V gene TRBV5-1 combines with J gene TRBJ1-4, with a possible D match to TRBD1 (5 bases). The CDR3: CASSLVVGAGEKLFF. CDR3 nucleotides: TGCGCCAGCAGCTTGGTGGTCGGGGCGGGTGAAAAACTGTTTTTT.